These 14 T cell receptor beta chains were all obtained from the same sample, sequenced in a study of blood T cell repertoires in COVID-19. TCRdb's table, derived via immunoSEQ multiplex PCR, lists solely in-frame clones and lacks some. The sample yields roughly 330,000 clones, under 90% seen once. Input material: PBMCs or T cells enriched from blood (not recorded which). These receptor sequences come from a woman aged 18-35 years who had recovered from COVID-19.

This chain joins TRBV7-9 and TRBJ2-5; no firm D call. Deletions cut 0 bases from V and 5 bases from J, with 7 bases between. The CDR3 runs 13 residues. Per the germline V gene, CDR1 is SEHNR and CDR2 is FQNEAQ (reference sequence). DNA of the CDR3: TGTGCCAGCAGCTTAGCCCCGAGGGAGACCCAGTACTTC. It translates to CASSLAPRETQYF.

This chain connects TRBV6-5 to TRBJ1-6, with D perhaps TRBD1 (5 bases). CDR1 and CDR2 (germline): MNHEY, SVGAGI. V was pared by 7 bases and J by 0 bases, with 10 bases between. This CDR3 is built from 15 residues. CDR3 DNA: TGTGCCAGCATTGGAAGGGGCTCCTATAATTCACCCCTCCACTTT. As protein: CASIGRGSYNSPLHF.

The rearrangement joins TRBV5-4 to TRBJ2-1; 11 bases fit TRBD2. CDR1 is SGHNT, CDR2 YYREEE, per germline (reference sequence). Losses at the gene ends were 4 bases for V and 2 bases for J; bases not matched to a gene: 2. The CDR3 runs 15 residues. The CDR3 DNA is TGTGCCAGCAGCCGTAGCGGGGGGGCCTACAATGAGCAGTTCTTC. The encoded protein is CASSRSGGAYNEQFF.

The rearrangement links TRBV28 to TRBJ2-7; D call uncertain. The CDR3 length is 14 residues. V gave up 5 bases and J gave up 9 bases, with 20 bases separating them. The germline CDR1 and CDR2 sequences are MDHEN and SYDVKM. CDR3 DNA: TGTGCCAGCAGTCTCTCCGGGTCCTACCAAGGGCAGTACTTC. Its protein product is CASSLSGSYQGQYF.

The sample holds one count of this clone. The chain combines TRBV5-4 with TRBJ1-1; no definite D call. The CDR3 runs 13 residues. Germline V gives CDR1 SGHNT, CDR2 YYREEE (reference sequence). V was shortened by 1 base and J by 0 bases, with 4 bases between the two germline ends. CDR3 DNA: TGTGCCAGCAGCTTGTCAATGAACACTGAAGCTTTCTTT. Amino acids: CASSLSMNTEAFF.

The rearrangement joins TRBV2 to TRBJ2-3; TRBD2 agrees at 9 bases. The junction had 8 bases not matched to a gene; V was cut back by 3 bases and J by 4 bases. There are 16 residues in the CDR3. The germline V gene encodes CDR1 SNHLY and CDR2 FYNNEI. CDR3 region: CASSDPGLALADTQYF. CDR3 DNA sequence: TGTGCCAGCAGTGACCCGGGACTAGCTTTGGCAGATACGCAGTATTTT.

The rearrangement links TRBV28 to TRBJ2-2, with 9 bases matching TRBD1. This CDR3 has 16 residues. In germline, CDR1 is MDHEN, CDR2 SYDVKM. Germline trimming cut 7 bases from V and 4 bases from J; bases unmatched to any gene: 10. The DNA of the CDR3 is TGTGCCAGCAATCAGGGGACAGGGAGGACCACCGGGGAGCTGTTTTTT. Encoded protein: CASNQGTGRTTGELFF. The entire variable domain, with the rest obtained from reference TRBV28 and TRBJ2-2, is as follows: DVKVTQSSRYLVKRTGEKVFLECVQDMDHENMFWYRQDPGLGLRLIYFSYDVKMKEKGDIPEGYSVSREKKERFSLILESASTNQTSMYLCASNQGTGRTTGELFFGEGSRLTVL.

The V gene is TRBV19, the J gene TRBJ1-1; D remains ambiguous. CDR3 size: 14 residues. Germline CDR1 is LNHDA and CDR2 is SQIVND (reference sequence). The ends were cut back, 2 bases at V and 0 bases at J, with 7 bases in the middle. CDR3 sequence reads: CASSISSLNTEAFF. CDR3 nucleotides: TGTGCCAGTAGTATAAGTAGCCTGAACACTGAAGCTTTCTTT.

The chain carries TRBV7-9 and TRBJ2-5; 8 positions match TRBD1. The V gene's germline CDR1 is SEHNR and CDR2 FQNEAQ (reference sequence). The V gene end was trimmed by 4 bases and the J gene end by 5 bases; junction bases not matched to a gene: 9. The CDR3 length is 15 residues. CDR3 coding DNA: TGTGCCAGCAGCTCAAAGACAGGGGCGGGGGAGACCCAGTACTTC. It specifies CASSSKTGAGETQYF.

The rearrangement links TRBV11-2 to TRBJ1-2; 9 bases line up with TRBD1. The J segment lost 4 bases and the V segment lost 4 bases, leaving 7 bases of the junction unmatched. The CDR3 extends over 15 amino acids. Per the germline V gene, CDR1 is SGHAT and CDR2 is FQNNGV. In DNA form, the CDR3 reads TGTGCCAGCAGCTCGTACAGGGGGCGAAGCTATGGCTACACCTTC. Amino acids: CASSSYRGRSYGYTF.

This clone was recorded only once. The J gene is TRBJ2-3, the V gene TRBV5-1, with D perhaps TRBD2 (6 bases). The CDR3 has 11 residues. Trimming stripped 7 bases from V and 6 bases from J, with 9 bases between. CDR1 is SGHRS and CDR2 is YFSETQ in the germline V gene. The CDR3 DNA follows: TGCGCCAGCTTAGGAGGGGATACGCAGTATTTT. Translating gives CASLGGDTQYF.

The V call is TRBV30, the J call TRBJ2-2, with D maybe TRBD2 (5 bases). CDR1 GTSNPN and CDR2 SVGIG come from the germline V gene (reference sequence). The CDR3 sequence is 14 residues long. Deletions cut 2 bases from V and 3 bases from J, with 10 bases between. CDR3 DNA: TGTGCCTGGAGTAGCGACGGGGACACCGGGGAGCTGTTTTTT. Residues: CAWSSDGDTGELFF.

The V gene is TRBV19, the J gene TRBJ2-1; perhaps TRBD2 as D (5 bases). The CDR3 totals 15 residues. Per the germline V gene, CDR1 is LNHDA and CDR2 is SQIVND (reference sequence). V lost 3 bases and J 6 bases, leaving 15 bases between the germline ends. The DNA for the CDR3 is TGTGCCAGTAGTATTGAGGGCCGACCGTCCAATGAGCAGTTCTTC. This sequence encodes CASSIEGRPSNEQFF.

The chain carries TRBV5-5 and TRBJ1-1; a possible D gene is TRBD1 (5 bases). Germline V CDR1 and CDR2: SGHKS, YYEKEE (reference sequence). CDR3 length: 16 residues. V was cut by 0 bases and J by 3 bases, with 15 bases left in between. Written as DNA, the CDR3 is TGTGCCAGCAGCTTGGTTATGGGGGGGTTGGACACTGAAGCTTTCTTT. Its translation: CASSLVMGGLDTEAFF.